The 22 T cell receptor beta chains presented below share a single source sample, sequenced in a study of T cells in Graves' hyperthyroidism and ophthalmopathy. Regions amplified from RNA transcripts were the TCR beta CDR3 regions. An initial round of RT-PCR targeting the TCR CDR3 relied on the HTBI primer set. In TCRdb, the multiplex PCR reads were re-called with MiXCR into one record per CDR3 protein. Among over 300,000 distinct CDR3 sequences, roughly 13% were seen once, and the ten largest hold 34%. Sequencing was done on a sample of blood. The receptor set was obtained from a woman between 40 and 50 years old with Graves' ophthalmopathy.

The chain recombines TRBV7-6 with TRBJ2-5, with D perhaps TRBD1 or TRBD2 (5 bases each). V shed 1 base and J shed 1 base, with 16 bases lying between them. The germline gives CDR1 SGHVS, CDR2 FNYEAQ. The length of the CDR3 is 17 residues. Written as DNA, the CDR3 is TGTGCCAGCAGCTTAGGGCGCGCCAGGGAGACCCAAGAGACCCAGTACTTC. This gives the protein CASSLGRARETQETQYF.

This chain joins TRBV3-1 and TRBJ2-2, with 9 bases identical to TRBD2. Trimming took 2 bases from V and 7 from J; bases not matched to a gene: 5. The CDR3 sequence is 15 residues long. Germline V gene lookup returns CDR1 LGHDT and CDR2 YNNKEL (reference sequence). The CDR3 DNA reads TGTGCCAGCAGCCAATTAGCGGGAGCGAACGGGGAGCTGTTTTTT. As protein: CASSQLAGANGELFF.

The CDR3 loop is CASSLGGSRSGQFF. The CDR3 bases are TGTGCCAGCAGCTTAGGGGGTTCCCGGAGCGGGCAGTTCTTC. The rearrangement uses TRBV7-8 and TRBJ2-1, with D possibly matching TRBD2 (5 bases). The CDR3 is 14 amino acids. Trimming removed 1 base from V and 12 bases from J, with 16 bases in between. Germline loops: CDR1 SGHVS, CDR2 FQNEAQ. The whole variable domain, remainder taken from reference TRBV7-8 and TRBJ2-1, is GAGVSQSPRYKVAKRGQDVALRCDPISGHVSLFWYQQALGQGPEFLTYFQNEAQLDKSGLPSDRFFAERPEGSVSTLKIQRTQQEDSAVYLCASSLGGSRSGQFFGPGTRLTVL.

Ten or more counts support this clonotype. The chain carries TRBV6-1 and TRBJ2-1; tentative D call: TRBD2 (5 bases). The CDR3 length is 16 residues. Trimming removed 6 bases from V and 6 bases from J, with 21 bases in between. Germline CDR1 is MNHNS and CDR2 is SASEGT. The CDR3 nucleotides are TGTGCCAGCAGGCGACGCCCTGGGCACGAGGGCAATGAGCAGTTCTTC. It encodes CASRRRPGHEGNEQFF.

The CDR3 region is CASSQAGQGKSQPQHF. The DNA for the CDR3 is TGTGCCAGCAGCCAAGCCGGCCAGGGAAAAAGCCAGCCCCAGCATTTT. This chain uses TRBV3-1 with TRBJ1-5, with D possibly matching TRBD1 (5 bases). Looked up from germline, CDR1 is LGHDT and CDR2 is YNNKEL (reference sequence). Trimming took 1 base from V and 7 from J, leaving 17 bases between them. The CDR3 totals 16 residues.

This clonotype was detected many times. CDR3 nucleotide sequence: TGTGCCAGTAGCCTGAGAACCCATCAGCCCCAGCATTTT. This gives the protein CASSLRTHQPQHF. V and J are TRBV19 and TRBJ1-5; no clear D. V lost 6 bases to trimming and J lost 5 bases, with 11 bases between them. The CDR3 runs 13 residues. Per the germline V gene, CDR1 is LNHDA and CDR2 is SQIVND (reference sequence).

The table lists this clonotype with many counts. The chain combines TRBV9 with TRBJ2-3; 9 nucleotides agree with TRBD1. The CDR3 runs 14 residues. Per the germline V gene, CDR1 is SGDLS and CDR2 is YYNGEE. J gave up 4 bases and V 2 bases, and 2 bases lay outside the gene matches. The CDR3 here is CASSVGTGSDTQYF. In DNA form, the CDR3 reads TGTGCCAGCAGCGTTGGGACAGGGTCAGATACGCAGTATTTT.

CDR3 nucleotides: TGTGCCAGCAGCGAACAGAGCTCTGGAAACACCATATATTTT. It specifies CASSEQSSGNTIYF. The rearrangement joins TRBV9 to TRBJ1-3; D not resolved. CDR3 length: 14 amino acids. Germline V gives CDR1 SGDLS, CDR2 YYNGEE. Between the trimmed V and J ends, which lost 3 bases and 0 bases, there was a span of 7 bases.

The gene calls are TRBV5-1 and TRBJ2-6; the D call may be TRBD1 or TRBD2 (5 bases each). Germline V CDR1 and CDR2: SGHRS, YFSETQ. The CDR3 length is 16 residues. The V end lost 3 bases, the J end lost 0 bases, and 10 bases lay between the germline ends. CDR3 protein: CASSWGLGSGANVLTF. In nucleotides, the CDR3 is TGCGCCAGCAGCTGGGGGTTGGGCTCTGGGGCCAACGTCCTGACTTTC. Looking up the rest from reference TRBV5-1 and TRBJ2-6 gives the full variable domain: KAGVTQTPRYLIKTRGQQVTLSCSPISGHRSVSWYQQTPGQGLQFLFEYFSETQRNKGNFPGRFSGRQFSNSRSEMNVSTLELGDSALYLCASSWGLGSGANVLTFGAGSRLTVL.

This clonotype was observed a handful of times. The V call is TRBV7-9, the J call TRBJ2-1; 12 bases are a match to TRBD2. Germline V gene sequence: CDR1 SEHNR, CDR2 FQNEAQ (reference sequence). With V trimmed by 5 bases and J by 7 bases, 6 bases remained unmatched. CDR3 length equals 15 residues. CDR3 residues: CASSKLAGGQNEQFF. The CDR3 DNA follows: TGTGCCAGCAGCAAACTAGCGGGGGGACAGAATGAGCAGTTCTTC.

The chain joins TRBV19 to TRBJ2-3, with 14 bases fitting TRBD2. The CDR3 is 18 residues long. With V trimmed by 10 bases and J by 2 bases, 14 bases remained unmatched. Germline V gene sequence: CDR1 LNHDA, CDR2 SQIVND (reference sequence). CDR3 nucleotide sequence: TGTGCCACCTCCCCCCCGGGACTAGCGGGGGACTTCACAGATACGCAGTATTTT. Residues: CATSPPGLAGDFTDTQYF.

As to this clonotype: A read error may account for a junction end that differs from germline. The gene calls are TRBV25-1 and TRBJ2-7, with D possibly TRBD1 on 6 matching bases. Germline CDR1 MGHDK, CDR2 SYGVNS. This CDR3 has 13 amino acids. The CDR3 DNA is TGCGCCGGCAGTGTGACAGGCTCCTACGAGCAGTACTTC. Amino acids: CAGSVTGSYEQYF.

The table lists this clonotype with many counts. V and J are TRBV12-3 or TRBV12-4 and TRBJ1-1; D unclear. Between the trimmed V and J ends, which lost 7 bases and 2 bases, there was a span of 14 bases. This CDR3 is built from 14 residues. The CDR3 DNA sequence: TGTGCCAGCAACTACGGGGTTCTTAACACTGAAGCTTTCTTT. Translated, it gives CASNYGVLNTEAFF.

This rearrangement joins TRBV28 to TRBJ2-1; the D gene is possibly TRBD1 (5 bases). Germline CDR1 and CDR2: MDHEN and SYDVKM. The V end was cut by 6 bases, the J end by 1 base, with 13 bases between. The CDR3 runs 15 residues. The CDR3 DNA reads as TGTGCCAGCAGCCAATCCCGGACATCCTACAATGAGCAGTTCTTC. Translating it yields CASSQSRTSYNEQFF.

This clonotype was detected ten times or more. V usage is TRBV11-2 and J usage is TRBJ2-1, with TRBD2 matching 10 bases. CDR3 length: 17 amino acids. Germline V lookup: CDR1 SGHAT, CDR2 FQNNGV. Trimming removed 0 bases from V and 6 bases from J; junction bases left unmatched: 8. The CDR3 region is CASSLEGLAGVGNEQFF. Written as DNA, the CDR3 is TGTGCCAGCAGCTTAGAAGGCCTAGCGGGAGTGGGCAATGAGCAGTTCTTC.

To note about this clonotype: One base away lies a much larger clone, so this may be a sequencing read error. The V gene is TRBV7-6, the J gene TRBJ1-1; maybe TRBD1 (5 bases). Per germline, CDR1 SGHVS and CDR2 FNYEAQ. The CDR3 totals 15 residues. DNA of the CDR3: TGTGCCAGCAGCTTAGAGGACACGTCAAACACTGAAGCTCTCTTT. Translation gives CASSLEDTSNTEALF. Drawing the rest from reference TRBV7-6 and TRBJ1-1, the complete variable domain is GAGVSQSPRYKVTKRGQDVALRCDPISGHVSLYWYRQALGQGPEFLTYFNYEAQQDKSGLPNDRFSAERPEGSISTLTIQRTEQRDSAMYRCASSLEDTSNTEALFGQGTRLTVV.

The V call is TRBV18, the J call TRBJ2-7, with D uncertain. Germline CDR1 KGHSH, CDR2 LQKENI. The CDR3 is 13 amino acids. Trimming removed 3 bases from V and 5 bases from J, with 11 bases in between. CDR3 sequence: CASSPLDGDEQYF. CDR3 DNA sequence: TGTGCCAGCTCACCCCTGGACGGAGACGAGCAGTACTTC.

This clonotype was counted at least ten times. The chain uses TRBV20-1 and TRBJ2-7; 13 bases match TRBD2. Germline V CDR1 and CDR2: DFQATT, SNEGSKA (reference sequence). The V and J ends lost 5 bases and 9 bases, in that order; junction bases with no gene match: 4. CDR3 size: 12 residues. The CDR3 sequence is CSAGLAGDRQYF. Here the CDR3 DNA reads TGCAGTGCTGGACTAGCGGGAGACAGGCAGTACTTC.

This chain joins TRBV5-1 and TRBJ2-2; 7 bases agree with TRBD1. Germline loops: CDR1 SGHRS, CDR2 YFSETQ. The CDR3 runs to 14 residues. Losses at the gene ends were 5 bases for V and 6 bases for J; bases not matched to a gene: 7. CDR3 nucleotides: TGCGCCAGCAGGCGACAGGGTGGGTCCGGGGAGCTGTTTTTT. Translating gives CASRRQGGSGELFF.

This clonotype was detected many times. This chain connects TRBV6-2 or TRBV6-3 to TRBJ2-1; no reliable D call. CDR1 MNHEY and CDR2 SVGEGT come from the germline V gene. Trimming stripped 3 bases from V and 2 bases from J, with 8 bases between. The CDR3 runs to 14 residues. The CDR3 DNA follows: TGTGCCAGCAGTTATATGAACCCCTACAATGAGCAGTTCTTC. Protein: CASSYMNPYNEQFF.

This clonotype was found many times. The chain carries TRBV19 and TRBJ2-7; 7 nucleotides match TRBD2. The CDR3 length is 15 residues. Trimming took 5 bases from V and 1 from J; bases not matched to a gene: 8. Germline V lookup: CDR1 LNHDA, CDR2 SQIVND (reference sequence). The CDR3 here is CASSPKRGGSYEQYF. The CDR3 coding sequence is TGTGCCAGTAGTCCGAAAAGGGGAGGGTCCTACGAGCAGTACTTC. The full variable domain, completed using reference TRBV19 and TRBJ2-7, is DGGITQSPKYLFRKEGQNVTLSCEQNLNHDAMYWYRQDPGQGLRLIYYSQIVNDFQKGDIAEGYSVSREKKESFPLTVTSAQKNPTAFYLCASSPKRGGSYEQYFGPGTRLTVT.

Regarding this clonotype: One base away lies a much larger clone, so this may be a sequencing read error. The rearrangement joins TRBV7-9 to TRBJ1-2; possibly TRBD1 for D (6 bases). The germline V gene has CDR1 SEHNR and CDR2 FQNEAQ (reference sequence). This CDR3 has 15 amino acids. CDR3 coding DNA: TGTGCCAGCAGCACCGGACAGAATATGAACTATGGCTACCCCTTC. It codes for CASSTGQNMNYGYPF.